These T cell receptor beta chains were read from a single sample in a study of cytomegalovirus exposure and HLA in healthy donors. Sequencing was performed with immunoSEQ multiplex PCR; in TCRdb, only in-frame clones are kept and a portion is missing. The sample lists 150,000 to 200,000 clones; roughly 75% were seen once. The sample comprised PBMCs. The receptors were sampled from a man between 18 and 29 years old in good health and CMV-seropositive. Each CDR3 is given with its conserved first and last residue. The D gene is left open where the match is weak. A clone size is listed for some rows: how often the clone was seen (once, few, many), or a class if it is expanded.

TRBJ2-5 once TRBD1 TRBV2 CASSPLGTGKETQYF TGTGCCAGCAGTCCCCTGGGGACAGGAAAAGAGACCCAGTACTTC
TRBJ2-7 NA NA TRBV5-1 CASSLARGLDEQYF TGCGCCAGCAGCTTGGCCCGAGGGTTGGACGAGCAGTACTTC
TRBJ2-1 NA NA TRBV28 CASSRAGPLGDEQFF TGTGCCAGCAGTAGAGCGGGTCCCCTTGGCGATGAGCAGTTCTTC
TRBJ2-3 NA TRBD2 TRBV6-5 CASSGGVGGDTQYF TGTGCCAGCAGTGGGGGGGTGGGCGGCGATACGCAGTATTTT
TRBJ2-3 NA TRBD2 TRBV9 CASSVGGGGWVWSDTQYF TGTGCCAGCAGCGTAGGCGGGGGGGGTTGGGTTTGGTCAGATACGCAGTATTTT
TRBJ1-2 NA NA TRBV2 CASSDTRQANYGYTF TGTGCCAGCAGTGATACCCGACAGGCTAACTATGGCTACACCTTC
TRBJ2-7 few TRBD1 TRBV4-2 CASTPYRGRNEQYF TGTGCCAGCACCCCTTACAGGGGGCGCAACGAGCAGTACTTC
TRBJ2-7 NA NA TRBV19 CASSTLDYYEQYF TGTGCCAGTAGTACCTTGGACTACTACGAGCAGTACTTC
TRBJ2-1 NA TRBD2 TRBV2 CASSDGGLAGRNEQFF TGTGCCAGCAGTGACGGGGGGCTAGCGGGAAGGAATGAGCAGTTCTTC
TRBJ1-2 NA NA TRBV28 CASNKPGRTWDGYTF TGTGCCAGCAATAAACCCGGACGGACTTGGGATGGCTACACCTTC
TRBJ2-1 once TRBD2 TRBV7-8 CASSVSLSGGAYNEQFF TGTGCCAGCAGCGTGAGCTTGAGCGGGGGGGCCTACAATGAGCAGTTCTTC
TRBJ2-7 NA TRBD1 TRBV27 CASCDRVGEQYF TGTGCCAGCTGCGACAGGGTGGGCGAGCAGTACTTC
TRBJ2-3 NA TRBD2 TRBV30 CAWSSGGRGDTQYF TGTGCCTGGAGTTCGGGCGGGAGAGGCGATACGCAGTATTTT
TRBJ2-1 once NA TRBV11-1 CASSLTDPWGPSSYNEQFF TGTGCCAGCAGCTTAACGGACCCGTGGGGGCCAAGCTCCTACAATGAGCAGTTCTTC
TRBJ2-7 NA TRBD1 TRBV28 CASSLGQGSYEQYF TGTGCCAGCAGTTTGGGACAGGGTTCTTACGAGCAGTACTTC
TRBJ2-7 NA TRBD1 TRBV30 CAWTVTGSFYEQYF TGTGCCTGGACAGTGACAGGGTCGTTCTACGAGCAGTACTTC
TRBJ2-3 NA NA TRBV6-5 CASSRASGTDTQYF TGTGCCAGCAGTCGAGCGAGCGGCACAGATACGCAGTATTTT
TRBJ2-5 NA TRBD2 TRBV4-2 CASSQDGSGRLETQYF TGTGCCAGCAGCCAAGATGGGAGCGGGAGACTAGAGACCCAGTACTTC
TRBJ2-5 few TRBD1 TRBV27 CASSLDRGETQYF TGTGCCAGCAGTTTAGACAGGGGAGAGACCCAGTACTTC
TRBJ2-3 NA TRBD2 TRBV7-9 CSSRGLAGGGDSDTQYF TGTTCCAGCCGGGGACTAGCGGGAGGCGGAGATTCAGATACGCAGTATTTT
TRBJ2-5 NA TRBD2 TRBV2 CASRISGLAGSIQETQYF TGTGCCAGCAGAATATCGGGACTAGCGGGATCAATCCAAGAGACCCAGTACTTC
TRBJ1-4 NA NA TRBV9 CASSKYPEQDEKLFF TGTGCCAGCAGCAAATACCCCGAACAGGATGAAAAACTGTTTTTT
TRBJ2-2 NA TRBD1 TRBV7-3 CASSFSGGGGELFF TGTGCCAGCAGCTTCTCAGGGGGCGGCGGGGAGCTGTTTTTT
TRBJ1-1 NA NA TRBV11-2 CASSLRGGTEAFF TGTGCCAGCAGCTTACGGGGGGGCACTGAAGCTTTCTTT
TRBJ2-3 few TRBD2 TRBV5-1 CASTASGSFPDTQYF TGCGCCAGCACCGCTAGCGGGAGTTTCCCAGATACGCAGTATTTT
TRBJ1-5 NA NA TRBV30 CAWSVLGEGGQPQHF TGTGCCTGGAGTGTACTAGGAGAGGGAGGTCAGCCCCAGCATTTT
TRBJ1-2 few TRBD1 TRBV4-1 CASSQVGQGNGYTF TGCGCCAGCAGCCAAGTTGGACAGGGGAATGGCTACACCTTC
TRBJ2-1 NA TRBD1 TRBV5-1 CASALTGDSYNEQFF TGCGCCAGCGCATTGACAGGGGACTCCTACAATGAGCAGTTCTTC
TRBJ1-4 NA NA TRBV28 CASSRGEVVEKLFF TGTGCCAGCAGTCGAGGTGAAGTCGTTGAAAAACTGTTTTTT
TRBJ2-1 NA NA TRBV9 CASSISTLGGSYNEQFF TGTGCCAGCAGCATATCGACTTTGGGGGGATCCTACAATGAGCAGTTCTTC
TRBJ2-1 NA NA TRBV5-6 CASSLGRGGLPFF TGTGCCAGCAGCCTGGGAAGGGGTGGGCTCCCGTTCTTC
TRBJ1-5 NA NA TRBV25-1 CASSEGRGPQHF TGTGCCAGCAGTGAAGGGAGAGGGCCCCAGCATTTT
TRBJ2-7 NA TRBD2 TRBV5-4 CASSYNGLAGRAHSYEQYF TGTGCCAGCAGCTATAACGGACTAGCGGGACGGGCCCACTCCTACGAGCAGTACTTC
TRBJ2-3 NA NA TRBV7-9 CASSIGEADTQYF TGTGCCAGCAGCATTGGGGAGGCAGATACGCAGTATTTT
TRBJ1-1 NA NA TRBV5-1 CASSFGGTHLPMNTEAFF TGCGCCAGCAGCTTTGGCGGGACCCACTTGCCCATGAACACTGAAGCTTTCTTT
TRBJ1-6 few NA TRBV13 CASRMTGSSYNSPLHF TGTGCCAGCAGGATGACCGGGAGCTCCTATAATTCACCCCTCCACTTT
TRBJ2-2 NA NA TRBV5-5 CASSFRNTGELFF TGTGCCAGCAGCTTCCGGAACACCGGGGAGCTGTTTTTT
TRBJ2-3 NA TRBD2 TRBV19 CASRSGISGSTDTQYF TGTGCCAGTAGATCGGGGATTAGCGGGAGCACAGATACGCAGTATTTT
TRBJ2-5 few TRBD2 TRBV10-3 CAISGGGQETQYF TGTGCCATCAGTGGGGGGGGTCAAGAGACCCAGTACTTC
TRBJ2-2 NA NA TRBV28 CASSLTGNTGELFF TGTGCCAGCAGTTTAACGGGGAACACCGGGGAGCTGTTTTTT
TRBJ1-1 NA NA TRBV6-1 CASSELQGPSPTEAFF TGTGCCAGCAGTGAACTCCAGGGGCCCTCCCCCACTGAAGCTTTCTTT
TRBJ2-1 NA NA TRBV12-5 CASGLSPGDRLGNSEQFF TGTGCTAGTGGTTTGTCCCCGGGGGACAGATTGGGGAATAGTGAGCAGTTCTTC
TRBJ1-1 few NA TRBV7-3 CASSMTGITEAFF TGTGCCAGCAGCATGACGGGGATCACTGAAGCTTTCTTT
TRBJ2-7 once TRBD1 TRBV6-5 CASSMDRYEQYF TGTGCCAGCAGTATGGACAGGTACGAGCAGTACTTC
TRBJ2-3 NA TRBD2 TRBV5-1 CASSLEGGRISDTQYF TGCGCCAGCAGCTTGGAGGGCGGGAGGATCTCAGATACGCAGTATTTT
TRBJ1-6 once TRBD1 TRBV5-1 CASSLAQGDSPLHF TGCGCCAGCAGCTTAGCACAGGGGGATTCACCCCTCCACTTT
TRBJ1-5 NA NA TRBV2 CASSRRGGNQPQHF TGTGCCAGCAGTCGGAGGGGTGGGAATCAGCCCCAGCATTTT
TRBJ1-2 NA TRBD1 TRBV27 CASSPIRGQGVLGGYTF TGTGCCAGCAGCCCTATCAGGGGACAGGGGGTTCTTGGGGGCTACACCTTC
TRBJ2-3 NA NA TRBV6-5 CASSIASRDTQYF TGTGCCAGCAGCATAGCGAGCCGGGATACGCAGTATTTT
TRBJ2-6 once NA TRBV2 CASSTGLSGANVLTF TGTGCCAGCAGCACAGGGCTCTCTGGGGCCAACGTCCTGACTTTC
TRBJ2-7 NA NA TRBV7-6 CASATQGYEQYF TGTGCCAGCGCAACCCAGGGGTACGAGCAGTACTTC
TRBJ1-2 once NA TRBV14 CASSQFRRSAERASDYGYTF TGTGCCAGCAGCCAATTTAGGAGGTCGGCAGAAAGGGCGAGTGACTATGGCTACACCTTC
TRBJ2-1 NA NA TRBV9 CASSQRRNEQFF TGTGCCAGCAGCCAACGGAGGAATGAGCAGTTCTTC
TRBJ2-1 NA NA TRBV21-1 CASSSTPGLPHFEFF TGTGCCAGCAGTTCAACCCCGGGACTGCCGCATTTTGAGTTCTTC
TRBJ2-7 NA NA TRBV7-6 CASSDRERTDYEQYF TGTGCCAGCAGCGACCGGGAACGGACAGACTACGAGCAGTACTTC
TRBJ1-4 NA NA TRBV7-8 CASSLGGTELFF TGTGCCAGCAGCCTGGGGGGTACGGAACTGTTTTTT
TRBJ2-3 NA TRBD1 TRBV7-9 CASSPRQGRTDTQYF TGTGCCAGCAGCCCCCGACAGGGACGGACAGATACGCAGTATTTT
TRBJ2-6 few NA TRBV5-1 CASSPVTSNSGANVLTF TGCGCCAGCAGCCCTGTGACATCGAACTCTGGGGCCAACGTCCTGACTTTC
TRBJ2-3 NA NA TRBV7-6 CASSLEGRGRTDTQYF TGTGCCAGCAGCTTAGAAGGCAGGGGAAGGACAGATACGCAGTATTTT
TRBJ2-6 NA NA TRBV6-1 CASDSSGANVLTF TGTGCCAGCGACAGCTCTGGGGCCAACGTCCTGACTTTC